This record looks at one T cell receptor (beta chain) sequence and its context. This may be a read error, as it is one base from a much larger clone. The CDR3 runs 15 residues. In germline, CDR1 is SGHRS, CDR2 YFSETQ. The sample belongs to a study of shared clonotypes between healthy human individuals. Assay used: immunoSEQ multiplex PCR; TCRdb lists only in-frame clones, some missing. This table has roughly 490,000 clones, 75% to 85% appearing once. Sequencing input: PBMCs. The J gene is TRBJ2-2, the V gene TRBV5-1; D may be TRBD2 (5 bases). This sequence originates from a woman aged 40 to 50 in good health. Some clones in this sample may be carry-over from other donors' samples. CDR3 sequence reads: CASSLYRLNTGELVF. CDR3 coding DNA: TGCGCCAGCAGCTTGTATAGGCTGAACACCGGGGAGCTGGTTTTT.